These 28 T cell receptor beta chains were sequenced from one sample in a study of blood T cell repertoires in COVID-19. Libraries were prepared by immunoSEQ multiplex PCR; TCRdb keeps only in-frame clonotypes and omits some of them. Altogether fewer than 200,000 clones are present, 80% to 90% being singletons, with the ten largest covering 8% to 10%. Sequenced sample: peripheral blood. These receptors originate from a man in his fifties or sixties with active or convalescent COVID-19.

The rearrangement links TRBV4-1 to TRBJ2-7; D might be TRBD2 (7 bases). V lost 4 bases and J 2 bases, leaving 18 bases between the germline ends. CDR1 is MGHRA, CDR2 YSYEKL, per germline. The CDR3 covers 16 residues. CDR3 sequence (DNA): TGCGCCAGCAGCCCGACGGTCGGGGGGCGAACCTACGAGCAGTACTTC. Translation: CASSPTVGGRTYEQYF.

The chain carries TRBV28 and TRBJ1-2, with 8 bases fitting TRBD1. Germline CDR1 and CDR2: MDHEN and SYDVKM. The CDR3 length is 13 residues. Trimming took 6 bases from V and 9 from J; bases not matched to a gene: 9. The DNA of the CDR3 is TGTGCCAGCAGCTACGGACAGGGCGTGAGCTACACCTTC. Translated: CASSYGQGVSYTF.

This clone is a singleton in its sample. The chain links TRBV15 to TRBJ1-2, with 8 bases fitting TRBD1. There are 14 residues in the CDR3. V shed 0 bases and J 5 bases; nucleotides not matched to a gene: 2. The germline CDR1 and CDR2 sequences are LNHNV and YYDKDF (reference sequence). The CDR3 reads CATSRDRQGYGYTF. CDR3 sequence (DNA): TGTGCCACCAGCAGAGATCGACAGGGGTATGGCTACACCTTC.

The chain couples TRBV28 to TRBJ2-3; 12 bases line up with TRBD2. Germline V gene sequence: CDR1 MDHEN, CDR2 SYDVKM. The V gene end was trimmed by 5 bases and the J gene end by 2 bases; junction bases not matched to a gene: 8. The CDR3 has 17 residues. CDR3: CASSPLAGGGDTDTQYF. CDR3 nucleotide sequence: TGTGCCAGCAGTCCACTAGCGGGAGGCGGTGACACAGATACGCAGTATTTT.

In its sample, this clone was seen a few times. The gene calls are TRBV19 and TRBJ2-1; no firm D call. There are 17 residues in the CDR3. The germline gives CDR1 LNHDA, CDR2 SQIVND (reference sequence). V gave up 5 bases and J gave up 1 base, with 18 bases separating them. The CDR3 here is CASSVRRLAASYNEQFF. DNA for the CDR3: TGTGCCAGTAGTGTAAGAAGGCTCGCGGCTTCCTACAATGAGCAGTTCTTC.

The J gene is TRBJ1-4, the V gene TRBV29-1, with a weak D call TRBD1 (6 bases). V lost 7 bases and J 7 bases, leaving 28 bases between the germline ends. Looked up from germline, CDR1 is SQVTM and CDR2 is ANQGSEA. There are 17 residues in the CDR3. This chain's CDR3 is CSAAPETGRGLIEKLFF. CDR3 nucleotides: TGCAGCGCCGCCCCGGAGACAGGACGGGGCTTAATTGAAAAACTGTTTTTT.

This chain links TRBV18 with TRBJ2-3, with D possibly TRBD1 on 7 matching bases. The length of the CDR3 is 16 residues. The V end lost 0 bases, the J end lost 5 bases, and 15 bases lay between the germline ends. The germline CDR1 and CDR2 sequences are KGHSH and LQKENI. The CDR3 coding sequence is TGTGCCAGCTCACCACCGGCGGGGCAGGGGGAAGATACGCAGTATTTT. Translation: CASSPPAGQGEDTQYF.

V and J are TRBV11-2 and TRBJ2-5, with a weak D call TRBD1 (6 bases). The CDR3 spans 15 residues. V was cut by 5 bases and J by 2 bases, with 15 bases left in between. Germline V lookup: CDR1 SGHAT, CDR2 FQNNGV. CDR3: CASSGQTGLQETQYF. As DNA, the CDR3 is TGTGCCAGCAGCGGACAGACAGGATTACAAGAGACCCAGTACTTC.

The genes are TRBV18 and TRBJ2-7; a possible D gene is TRBD2 (6 bases). Germline lookup yields CDR1 KGHSH and CDR2 LQKENI. Between the trimmed V and J ends, which lost 0 bases and 4 bases, there was a span of 13 bases. CDR3 length: 15 amino acids. As DNA, the CDR3 is TGTGCCAGCTCACCACCAGCGGGTGAGCGGTACGAGCAGTACTTC. This encodes CASSPPAGERYEQYF.

The chain recombines TRBV4-2 with TRBJ2-1; tentative D call: TRBD2 (5 bases). The germline V and J ends were trimmed by 0 bases and 5 bases, with 11 bases remaining between them. In germline, CDR1 is LGHNA, CDR2 YNFKEQ. The CDR3 is 15 residues long. The CDR3 is CASSQDNTGNNEQFF. CDR3 nucleotide sequence: TGTGCCAGCAGCCAAGATAACACGGGGAACAATGAGCAGTTCTTC.

The V call is TRBV7-2, the J call TRBJ1-1, with unresolved D. V was pared by 1 base and J by 6 bases, with 12 bases between. This CDR3 contains 14 residues. Germline lookup yields CDR1 SGHTA and CDR2 FQGNSA. CDR3 sequence: CASSLDNVRSEAFF. CDR3 DNA: TGTGCCAGCAGCTTAGACAATGTTCGCTCTGAAGCTTTCTTT.

This clone occurred a few times. The genes are TRBV7-2 and TRBJ1-1; D might be TRBD1 (5 bases). This CDR3 comprises 15 residues. The V gene's germline CDR1 is SGHTA and CDR2 FQGNSA. V lost 4 bases to trimming and J lost 1 base, with 13 bases between them. CDR3 residues: CASSYAGQRNTEAFF. The CDR3 DNA sequence: TGTGCCAGCAGCTATGCAGGGCAGAGGAACACTGAAGCTTTCTTT.

CDR3 in DNA: TGTGCCAGCACATCGGGACTAGGGAATGAGCAGTTCTTC. It encodes CASTSGLGNEQFF. This rearrangement joins TRBV28 to TRBJ2-1, with TRBD2 matching over 8 bases. Germline V lookup: CDR1 MDHEN, CDR2 SYDVKM. The V gene end was trimmed by 7 bases and the J gene end by 7 bases; junction bases not matched to a gene: 6. The CDR3 extends over 13 amino acids. The full variable domain, its missing parts supplied by reference TRBV28 and TRBJ2-1, is DVKVTQSSRYLVKRTGEKVFLECVQDMDHENMFWYRQDPGLGLRLIYFSYDVKMKEKGDIPEGYSVSREKKERFSLILESASTNQTSMYLCASTSGLGNEQFFGPGTRLTVL.

The chain is built from TRBV6-5 and TRBJ2-5; the D gene is possibly TRBD1 (5 bases). The CDR3 runs 14 residues. Trimming cost V 5 bases and J 1 base, with 11 bases left between them. The V gene's germline CDR1 is MNHEY and CDR2 SVGAGI. The chain's CDR3 is CASSPQVFQETQYF. Here the CDR3 DNA reads TGTGCCAGCAGTCCACAGGTTTTCCAAGAGACCCAGTACTTC.

The chain is built from TRBV25-1 and TRBJ1-1, with a tentative D call TRBD1 (6 bases). This CDR3 contains 13 residues. Germline V CDR1 and CDR2: MGHDK, SYGVNS. Trimming pared 8 bases from V and 0 bases from J, leaving 10 bases between. The CDR3 coding sequence is TGTGCCAGCGGCGGACAGATGAACACTGAAGCTTTCTTT. This translates into CASGGQMNTEAFF.

This clone was found a few times. J is TRBJ1-3 and V is TRBV27; D unresolved. The CDR3 has 16 residues. The germline gives CDR1 MNHEY, CDR2 SMNVEV (reference sequence). The V end lost 6 bases, the J end lost 1 base, and 16 bases lay between the germline ends. The CDR3 bases are TGTGCCAGCAGACCGAGGGCAGCCCTGTCTGGAAACACCATATATTTT. Translated: CASRPRAALSGNTIYF.

J is TRBJ1-3 and V is TRBV9; D remains unclear. The germline V and J ends were trimmed by 0 bases and 4 bases, with 17 bases remaining between them. Germline loops: CDR1 SGDLS, CDR2 YYNGEE. The length of the CDR3 is 17 residues. The CDR3 bases are TGTGCCAGCAGCGTAGAAACAGCTGGCCTCGAGGGAAACACCATATATTTT. It encodes CASSVETAGLEGNTIYF.

The chain joins TRBV11-1 to TRBJ2-4; 7 bases are a match to TRBD1. The CDR3 covers 14 residues. The germline V gene has CDR1 SGHAT and CDR2 FQDESV (reference sequence). Germline trimming cut 6 bases from V and 5 bases from J; bases unmatched to any gene: 7. CDR3 protein: CASRGDRVENIQYF. CDR3 nucleotides: TGTGCCAGCAGAGGCGACAGGGTCGAAAACATTCAGTACTTC.

The V and J genes are TRBV18 and TRBJ1-5; D is perhaps TRBD1 (5 bases). The ends were cut back, 6 bases at V and 4 bases at J, with 10 bases in the middle. CDR3 length: 13 residues. Germline V gives CDR1 KGHSH, CDR2 LQKENI. This CDR3 is CASSEGLNQPQHF. The CDR3 nucleotides read TGTGCCAGCTCGGAGGGACTTAATCAGCCCCAGCATTTT.

The chain carries TRBV4-1 and TRBJ1-1; no clear D gene. This CDR3 is built from 15 residues. The germline V gene encodes CDR1 MGHRA and CDR2 YSYEKL. V was shortened by 1 base and J by 0 bases, with 9 bases between the two germline ends. CDR3 residues: CASSQAAGMNTEAFF. The CDR3 nucleotides are TGCGCCAGCAGCCAAGCAGCGGGGATGAACACTGAAGCTTTCTTT.

The chain combines TRBV7-9 with TRBJ2-1, with 10 bases aligning to TRBD2. Germline V lookup: CDR1 SEHNR, CDR2 FQNEAQ (reference sequence). The ends lost 5 bases at V and 8 bases at J; junction bases unmatched: 6. The CDR3 totals 14 residues. CDR3 sequence (DNA): TGTGCCAGCAGCCAGACTAGCGGGTACGATGAGCAGTTCTTC. Protein: CASSQTSGYDEQFF.

At least ten counts were recorded for this clone. This chain uses TRBV19 with TRBJ2-7; 7 bases are shared with TRBD2. CDR1 and CDR2 (germline): LNHDA, SQIVND (reference sequence). V lost 5 bases to trimming and J lost 5 bases; unmatched junction nucleotides: 9. This CDR3 is 14 amino acids long. The CDR3 region has the DNA TGTGCCAGTAGTGGGGGGGTGAGTCGGCACGAGCAGTACTTC. It encodes CASSGGVSRHEQYF. The full variable domain, its missing parts supplied by reference TRBV19 and TRBJ2-7, is DGGITQSPKYLFRKEGQNVTLSCEQNLNHDAMYWYRQDPGQGLRLIYYSQIVNDFQKGDIAEGYSVSREKKESFPLTVTSAQKNPTAFYLCASSGGVSRHEQYFGPGTRLTVT.

This chain links TRBV18 with TRBJ1-1, with TRBD1 identical over 8 bases. With V trimmed by 4 bases and J by 2 bases, 9 bases remained unmatched. The CDR3 covers 16 residues. In germline, CDR1 is KGHSH, CDR2 LQKENI. The CDR3 is CASSLDRGRLNTEAFF. In DNA form, the CDR3 reads TGTGCCAGCTCACTAGACAGGGGCCGTTTAAACACTGAAGCTTTCTTT.

The chain has TRBV10-3 and TRBJ2-1, with TRBD2 as a possible D gene (6 bases). CDR1 ENHRY and CDR2 SYGVKD come from the germline V gene. The CDR3 is 15 amino acids. The V and J ends lost 6 bases and 6 bases respectively, with 18 bases between them. The CDR3 protein is CAISGGWLAGNEQFF. The CDR3 nucleotides read TGTGCCATCAGCGGGGGTTGGCTAGCCGGCAATGAGCAGTTCTTC.

This chain connects TRBV4-2 to TRBJ1-4; maybe TRBD1 (6 bases). Between the trimmed V and J ends, which lost 0 bases and 8 bases, there was a span of 22 bases. The CDR3 is 18 amino acids. CDR1 is LGHNA and CDR2 is YNFKEQ in the germline V gene. CDR3 DNA sequence: TGTGCCAGCAGCCAAGATATCCAGGGAGGGGGATTAGGGGAAAAACTGTTTTTT. Encoded protein: CASSQDIQGGGLGEKLFF.

The chain links TRBV6-4 to TRBJ2-2; weak D call: TRBD1 (5 bases). Deletions cut 3 bases from V and 5 bases from J, with 10 bases between. CDR1 MRHNA and CDR2 SNTAGT come from the germline V gene. This CDR3 has 14 amino acids. This CDR3 is CASSENRNTGELFF. As DNA, the CDR3 is TGTGCCAGCAGTGAAAACAGGAATACCGGGGAGCTGTTTTTT.

The chain uses TRBV3-1 (or the pseudogene TRBV3-2) and TRBJ1-5, with TRBD1 identical over 7 bases. Germline V lookup: CDR1 LGHDT, CDR2 YNNKEL (reference sequence). CDR3 length: 19 residues. The junction had 20 bases not matched to a gene; V was cut back by 0 bases and J by 9 bases. DNA for the CDR3: TGTGCCAGCAGCCAAGATCCCTTCGTCCAACAGGGGCTAGGTCCGCCCCAGCATTTT. Its protein product is CASSQDPFVQQGLGPPQHF.

A word on this clone: The same CDR3 also results from other DNA sequences found in this sample. This chain uses TRBV7-3 with TRBJ2-1; D perhaps matches TRBD2 (7 bases). CDR3 length equals 15 residues. The germline V and J ends were trimmed by 6 bases and 3 bases, with 15 bases remaining between them. In germline, CDR1 is SGHTA, CDR2 FQGTGA. Written as DNA, the CDR3 is TGTGCCAGCAGTCCCGGCGGGGGCCTCTACAATGAGCAGTTCTTC. It encodes CASSPGGGLYNEQFF.